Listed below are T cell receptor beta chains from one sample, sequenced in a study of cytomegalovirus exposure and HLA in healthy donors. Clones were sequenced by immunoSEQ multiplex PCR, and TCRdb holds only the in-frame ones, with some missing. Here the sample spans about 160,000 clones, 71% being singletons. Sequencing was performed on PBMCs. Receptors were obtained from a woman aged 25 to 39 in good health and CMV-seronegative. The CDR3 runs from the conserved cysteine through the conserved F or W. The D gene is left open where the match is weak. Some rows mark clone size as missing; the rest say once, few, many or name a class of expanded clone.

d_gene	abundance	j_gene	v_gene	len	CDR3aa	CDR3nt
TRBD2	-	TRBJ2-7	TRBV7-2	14	CASGSLAGEFEQYF	TGTGCCAGCGGATCATTAGCGGGAGAGTTCGAGCAGTACTTC
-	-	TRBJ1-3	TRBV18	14	CASFASSVGNTIYF	TGTGCCAGCTTCGCTAGCTCGGTGGGAAACACCATATATTTT
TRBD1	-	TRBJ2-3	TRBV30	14	CAWSGGQGTDTQYF	TGTGCCTGGAGTGGGGGACAGGGGACAGATACGCAGTATTTT
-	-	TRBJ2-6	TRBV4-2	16	CASSHQETGGANVLTF	TGTGCCAGCAGCCATCAGGAAACTGGTGGGGCCAACGTCCTGACTTTC
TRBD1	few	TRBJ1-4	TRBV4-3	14	CASSLGTANEKLFF	TGCGCCAGCAGCCTCGGGACAGCTAATGAAAAACTGTTTTTT
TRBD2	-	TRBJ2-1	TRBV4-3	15	CASSLSGLAYNEQFF	TGCGCCAGCAGCCTCTCGGGACTAGCGTACAATGAGCAGTTCTTC
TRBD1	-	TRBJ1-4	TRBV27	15	CARADRRSLVEKLFF	TGTGCCAGGGCGGACAGGCGAAGTTTGGTTGAAAAACTGTTTTTT
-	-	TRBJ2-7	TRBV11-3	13	CASSLQRNYEQYF	TGTGCCAGCAGCTTACAGAGGAACTACGAGCAGTACTTC
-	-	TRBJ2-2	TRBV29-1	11	CSVPRAGELFF	TGCAGCGTTCCCAGGGCCGGGGAGCTGTTTTTT
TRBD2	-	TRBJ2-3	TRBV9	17	CASSVGRTASGVDTQYF	TGTGCCAGCAGCGTAGGGAGAACGGCTAGCGGGGTTGATACGCAGTATTTT
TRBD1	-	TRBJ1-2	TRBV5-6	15	CASSLAPTGLDGYTF	TGTGCCAGCAGCTTGGCCCCGACAGGGTTGGATGGCTACACCTTC
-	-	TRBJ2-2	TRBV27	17	CASSLYPGMGRTGELFF	TGTGCCAGCAGTTTATATCCGGGGATGGGGAGGACCGGGGAGCTGTTTTTT
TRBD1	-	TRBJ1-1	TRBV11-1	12	CASSSRGSEAFF	TGTGCCAGCAGCTCCAGGGGGTCTGAAGCTTTCTTT